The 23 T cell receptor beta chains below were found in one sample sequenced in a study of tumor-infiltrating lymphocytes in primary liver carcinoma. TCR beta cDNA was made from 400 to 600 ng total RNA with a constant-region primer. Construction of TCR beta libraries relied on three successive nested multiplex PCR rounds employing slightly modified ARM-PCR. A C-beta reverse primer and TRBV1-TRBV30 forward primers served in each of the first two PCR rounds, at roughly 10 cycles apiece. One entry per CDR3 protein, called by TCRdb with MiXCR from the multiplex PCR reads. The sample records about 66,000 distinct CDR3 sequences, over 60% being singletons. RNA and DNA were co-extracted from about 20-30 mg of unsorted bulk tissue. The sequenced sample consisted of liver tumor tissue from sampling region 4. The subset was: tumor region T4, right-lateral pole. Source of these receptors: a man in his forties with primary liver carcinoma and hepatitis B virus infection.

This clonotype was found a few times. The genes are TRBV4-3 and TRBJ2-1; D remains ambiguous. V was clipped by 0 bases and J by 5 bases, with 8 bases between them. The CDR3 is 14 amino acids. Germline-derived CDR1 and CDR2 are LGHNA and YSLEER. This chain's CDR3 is CASSQESQHNEQFF. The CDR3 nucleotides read TGCGCCAGCAGCCAAGAGTCGCAGCACAATGAGCAGTTCTTC.

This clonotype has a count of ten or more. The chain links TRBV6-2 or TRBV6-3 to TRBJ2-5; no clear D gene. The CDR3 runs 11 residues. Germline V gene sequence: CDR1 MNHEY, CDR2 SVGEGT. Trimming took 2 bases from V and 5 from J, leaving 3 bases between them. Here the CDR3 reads CASSYGETQYF. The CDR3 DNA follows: TGTGCCAGCAGTTACGGCGAGACCCAGTACTTC.

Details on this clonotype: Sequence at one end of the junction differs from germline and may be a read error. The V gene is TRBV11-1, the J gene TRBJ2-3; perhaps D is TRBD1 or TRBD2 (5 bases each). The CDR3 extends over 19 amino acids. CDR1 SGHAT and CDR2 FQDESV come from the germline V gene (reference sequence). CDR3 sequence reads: CTSSSGGSSVGARTVTHYF. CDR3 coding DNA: TGTACCAGCAGCTCTGGGGGAAGCTCTGTTGGAGCCCGCACAGTTACGCACTATTTT.

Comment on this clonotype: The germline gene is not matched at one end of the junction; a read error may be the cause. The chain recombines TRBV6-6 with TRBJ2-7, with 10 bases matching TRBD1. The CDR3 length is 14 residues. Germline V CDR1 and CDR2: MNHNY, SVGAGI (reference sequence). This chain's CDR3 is CARSDDRGRHEQYF. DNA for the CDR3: TGTGCCCGCAGTGACGACAGGGGGCGGCACGAGCAATACTTC.

The CDR3 region has the DNA TGTGCCAACTCCGAAGGACTAGCGGGTGGAGAGACCCAGTACTTC. Residues: CANSEGLAGGETQYF. This chain joins TRBV12-3 or TRBV12-4 and TRBJ2-5; 11 nucleotides line up with TRBD2. V lost 10 bases and J lost 4; bases outside the gene matches: 11. The CDR3 has 15 amino acids.

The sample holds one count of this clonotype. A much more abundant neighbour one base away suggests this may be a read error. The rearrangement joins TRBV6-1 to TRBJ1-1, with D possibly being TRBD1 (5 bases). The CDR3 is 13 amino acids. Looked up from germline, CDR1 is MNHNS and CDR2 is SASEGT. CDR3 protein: CASTGRGFTEASF. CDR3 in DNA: TGTGCCAGCACCGGTCGGGGGTTCACTGAAGCTTCCTTT.

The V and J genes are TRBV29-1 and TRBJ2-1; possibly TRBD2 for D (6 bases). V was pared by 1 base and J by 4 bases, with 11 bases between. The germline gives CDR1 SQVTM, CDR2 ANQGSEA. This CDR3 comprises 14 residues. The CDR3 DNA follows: TGCAGCGTTGAAGGCCGGGGACTGTACAATGAGCAGTTCTTC. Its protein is CSVEGRGLYNEQFF.

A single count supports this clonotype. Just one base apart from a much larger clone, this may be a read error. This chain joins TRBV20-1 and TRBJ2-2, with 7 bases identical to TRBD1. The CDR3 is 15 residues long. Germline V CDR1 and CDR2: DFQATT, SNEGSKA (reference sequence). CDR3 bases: TGCAATGCTTCCCCGCAGGGGGCGAACACCGGGGAGCTGTTTTTT. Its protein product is CNASPQGANTGELFF.

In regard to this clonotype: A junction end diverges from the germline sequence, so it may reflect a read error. In DNA, the CDR3 is TGTGCTAGCAGCCGACAGCCGGGACTAGCGAGAAGTTATGAGCAGCACTTC. Translating it yields CASSRQPGLARSYEQHF. The chain couples TRBV6-5 to TRBJ2-7; TRBD2 agrees at 10 bases. CDR3 length equals 17 residues. Germline CDR1 reads MNHEY; CDR2 reads SVGAGI.

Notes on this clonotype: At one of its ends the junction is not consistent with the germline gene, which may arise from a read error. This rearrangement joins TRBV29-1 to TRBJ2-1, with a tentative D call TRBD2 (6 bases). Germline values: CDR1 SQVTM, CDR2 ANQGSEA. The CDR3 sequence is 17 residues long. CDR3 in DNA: TGTAGCGTTGAAGATGTCGGGAGAGCCCTTTCCTACAATGAGCAGTTCTTC. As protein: CSVEDVGRALSYNEQFF.

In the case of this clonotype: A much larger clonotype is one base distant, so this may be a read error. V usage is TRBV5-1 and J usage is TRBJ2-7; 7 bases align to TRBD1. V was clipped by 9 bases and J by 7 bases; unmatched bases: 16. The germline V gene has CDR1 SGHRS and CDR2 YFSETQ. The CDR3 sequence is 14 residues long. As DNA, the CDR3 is TGCGCCAACACCTCCAACACAGGGGCTGGGGAGCAGTACTTC. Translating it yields CANTSNTGAGEQYF. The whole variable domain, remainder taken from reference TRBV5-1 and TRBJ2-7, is KAGVTQTPRYLIKTRGQQVTLSCSPISGHRSVSWYQQTPGQGLQFLFEYFSETQRNKGNFPGRFSGRQFSNSRSEMNVSTLELGDSALYLCANTSNTGAGEQYFGPGTRLTVT.

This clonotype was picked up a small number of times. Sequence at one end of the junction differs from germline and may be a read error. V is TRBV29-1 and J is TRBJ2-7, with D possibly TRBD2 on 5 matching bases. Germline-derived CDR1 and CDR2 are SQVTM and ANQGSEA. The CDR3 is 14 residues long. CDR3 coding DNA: TGCAGCGTAAAAGTGGGAGTTCGATCATACGAGCACTACTTC. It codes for CSVKVGVRSYEHYF.

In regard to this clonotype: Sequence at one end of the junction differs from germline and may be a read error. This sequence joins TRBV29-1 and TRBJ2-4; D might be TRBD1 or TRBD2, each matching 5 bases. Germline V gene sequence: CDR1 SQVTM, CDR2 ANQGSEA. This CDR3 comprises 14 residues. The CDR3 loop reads CSVEGQSVEGIKYF. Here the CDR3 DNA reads TGCAGCGTTGAGGGGCAGAGCGTCGAGGGCATTAAGTACTTC.

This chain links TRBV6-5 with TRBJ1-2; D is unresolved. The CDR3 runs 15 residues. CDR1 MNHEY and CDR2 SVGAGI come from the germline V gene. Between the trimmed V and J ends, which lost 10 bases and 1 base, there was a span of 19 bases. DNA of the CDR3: TGTGCCAACAGCCCGACCCGGTGGGTTAACTATGGCTACACCTTC. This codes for CANSPTRWVNYGYTF.

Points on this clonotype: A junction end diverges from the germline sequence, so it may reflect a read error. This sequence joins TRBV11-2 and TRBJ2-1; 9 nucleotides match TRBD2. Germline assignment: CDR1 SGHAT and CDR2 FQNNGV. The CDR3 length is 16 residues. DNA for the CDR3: TGTGCCAGCAGCTTAGAGCTCCTAGCGGGAACGAATGGGCAGCTCTTC. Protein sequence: CASSLELLAGTNGQLF.

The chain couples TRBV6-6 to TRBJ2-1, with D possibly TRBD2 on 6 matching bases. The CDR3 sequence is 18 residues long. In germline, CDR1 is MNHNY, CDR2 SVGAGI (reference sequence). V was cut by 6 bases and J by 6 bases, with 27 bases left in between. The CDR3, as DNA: TGTGCCAGCAGCTACCCTCGGGTGACGGGAGCATCGTCCAATGAGCAGTTCTTC. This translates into CASSYPRVTGASSNEQFF.

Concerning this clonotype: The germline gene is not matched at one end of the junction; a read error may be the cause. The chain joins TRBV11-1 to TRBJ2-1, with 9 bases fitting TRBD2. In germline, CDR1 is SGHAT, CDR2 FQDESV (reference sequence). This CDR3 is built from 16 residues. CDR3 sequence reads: CAGSHIAGAYYNEQFF. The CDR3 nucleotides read TGTGCCGGCAGCCATATAGCGGGAGCGTATTACAATGAGCAGTTCTTC.

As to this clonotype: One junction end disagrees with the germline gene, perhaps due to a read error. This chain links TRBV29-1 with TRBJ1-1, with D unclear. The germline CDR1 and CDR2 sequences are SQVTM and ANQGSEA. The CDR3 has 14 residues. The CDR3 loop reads CSVSLRISNAETFF. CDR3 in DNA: TGCAGCGTTAGCTTGAGGATCTCGAACGCTGAAACTTTCTTT. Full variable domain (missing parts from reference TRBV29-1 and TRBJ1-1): SAVISQKPSRDICQRGTSLTIQCQVDSQVTMMFWYRQQPGQSLTLIATANQGSEATYESGFVIDKFPISRPNLTFSTLTVSNMSPEDSSIYLCSVSLRISNAETFFGQGTRLTVV.

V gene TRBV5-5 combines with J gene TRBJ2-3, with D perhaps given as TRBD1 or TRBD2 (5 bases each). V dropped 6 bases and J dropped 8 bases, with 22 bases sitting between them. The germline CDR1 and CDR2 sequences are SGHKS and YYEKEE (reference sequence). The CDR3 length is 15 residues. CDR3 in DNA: TGTGCCAGCAAAGGGACCGGCACCTACACATGTACGCAGTATTTT. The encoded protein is CASKGTGTYTCTQYF.

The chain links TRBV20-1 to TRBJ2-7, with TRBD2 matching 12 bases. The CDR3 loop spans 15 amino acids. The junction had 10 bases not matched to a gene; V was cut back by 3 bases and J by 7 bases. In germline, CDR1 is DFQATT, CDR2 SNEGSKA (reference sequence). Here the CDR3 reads CSARTSGSNKGEQYF. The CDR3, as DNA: TGCAGTGCTAGGACTAGCGGGAGTAATAAGGGGGAGCAGTACTTC.

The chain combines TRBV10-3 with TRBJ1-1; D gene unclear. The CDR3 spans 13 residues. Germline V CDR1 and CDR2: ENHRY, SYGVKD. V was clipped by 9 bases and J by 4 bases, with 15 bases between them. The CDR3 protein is CAISPAGCTEAFF. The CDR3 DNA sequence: TGTGCCATTAGTCCAGCGGGGTGCACTGAAGCTTTCTTT.

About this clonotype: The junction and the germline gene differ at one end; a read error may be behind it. This chain's CDR3 is CARSLGANYGYIF. The DNA for the CDR3 is TGTGCCAGAAGCCTAGGAGCTAACTATGGCTACATCTTC. The chain joins TRBV11-2 to TRBJ1-2; D remains ambiguous. Germline CDR1 reads SGHAT; CDR2 reads FQNNGV. The CDR3 sequence is 13 residues long.

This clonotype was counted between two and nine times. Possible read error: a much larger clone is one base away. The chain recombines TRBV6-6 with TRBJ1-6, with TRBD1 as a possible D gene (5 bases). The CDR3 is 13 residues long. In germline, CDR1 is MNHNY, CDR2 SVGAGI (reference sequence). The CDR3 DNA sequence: TGTGCCAACAGTAATACAGGAATTTCACCCCTCCACTTT. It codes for CANSNTGISPLHF.